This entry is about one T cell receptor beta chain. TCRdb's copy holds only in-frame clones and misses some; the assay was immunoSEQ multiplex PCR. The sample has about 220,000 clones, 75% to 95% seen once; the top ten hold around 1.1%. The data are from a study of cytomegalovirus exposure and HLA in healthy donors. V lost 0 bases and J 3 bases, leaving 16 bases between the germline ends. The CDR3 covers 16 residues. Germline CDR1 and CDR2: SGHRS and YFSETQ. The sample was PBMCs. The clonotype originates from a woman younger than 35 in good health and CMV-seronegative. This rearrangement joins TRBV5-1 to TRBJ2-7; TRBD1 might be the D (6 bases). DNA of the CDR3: TGCGCCAGCAGCTTGGCCCCAGGGGCCAGTAACTACGAGCAGTACTTC. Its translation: CASSLAPGASNYEQYF.